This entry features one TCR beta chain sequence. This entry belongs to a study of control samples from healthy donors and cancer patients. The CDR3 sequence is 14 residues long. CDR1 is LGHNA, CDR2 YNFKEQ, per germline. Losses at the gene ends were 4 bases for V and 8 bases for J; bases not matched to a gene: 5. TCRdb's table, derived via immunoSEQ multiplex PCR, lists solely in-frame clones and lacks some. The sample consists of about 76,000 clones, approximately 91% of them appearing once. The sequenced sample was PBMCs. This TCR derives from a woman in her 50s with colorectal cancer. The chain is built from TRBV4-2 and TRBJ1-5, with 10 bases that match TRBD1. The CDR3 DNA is TGTGCCAGCAGCCCAGGACAGGGGGTCGAGCCCCAGCATTTT. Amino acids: CASSPGQGVEPQHF.